These T cell receptor beta chains were read from a single sample in a study of vaccination effects on CD4 cells after COVID-19. Sequenced by immunoSEQ multiplex PCR; TCRdb stores in-frame clones only, minus some. The repertoire includes around 71,000 clones, roughly 70% of them detected once, and about 4.1% sits in the top ten. These TCRs are of unknown antigen specificity. The source was CD4+ T cells from PBMCs cultured with HCoV-OC43 spike peptides, collected before COVID-19 vaccination. The receptor set was obtained from a human donor who received a COVID-19 vaccine. CDR3s include the opening cysteine and the closing phenylalanine or tryptophan. A D gene is named only where the DNA matches it firmly. Some rows have no size entry. The others give once, few or many, or a class for an expanded clone.

J gene | D gene | clone size | V gene | CDR3 DNA | CDR3 protein
TRBJ2-1 | . | . | TRBV18 | TGTGCCAGCTCACCACTCCCGGTTGCGGCCCTCCTGGTCAATGAGCAGTTCTTC | CASSPLPVAALLVNEQFF
TRBJ2-1 | . | . | TRBV5-6 | TGTGCCAGCAGCTTATTAGGGGGGGGGTACAATGAGCAGTTCTTC | CASSLLGGGYNEQFF
TRBJ2-1 | . | few | TRBV19 | TGTGCCAGTAGTATAGTCGGACGGATAGTATACAATGAGCAGTTCTTC | CASSIVGRIVYNEQFF
TRBJ2-1 | TRBD1 | . | TRBV5-1 | TGCGCCAGCGGACCCATGACAGGGGGCGCGGGTGAGCAGTTCTTC | CASGPMTGGAGEQFF
TRBJ2-3 | TRBD2 | . | TRBV2 | TGTGCCAGCACCCTAGGACTAGCGGGGCCCGATACGCAGTATTTT | CASTLGLAGPDTQYF
TRBJ1-4 | . | . | TRBV10-3 | TGTGCCGCCTCTGCCCAGGGATCTGAAAAACTGTTTTTT | CAASAQGSEKLFF
TRBJ1-3 | . | . | TRBV18 | TGTGCCAGCTCGCCCGGACAGTTCAGCTCTGGAAACACCATATATTTT | CASSPGQFSSGNTIYF
TRBJ2-2 | TRBD2 | few | TRBV7-3 | TGTGCCAGCAGCGAGCGGGGGGAGAACACCGGGGAGCTGTTTTTT | CASSERGENTGELFF
TRBJ1-1 | . | . | TRBV3-1/TRBV3-2 | TGTGCCAGCAGCCAAGAGGTGCGGGGAACTTTTGGCACTGAAGCTTTCTTT | CASSQEVRGTFGTEAFF
TRBJ1-5 | . | once | TRBV5-4 | TGTGCCAGCAGCTTGGCAAGAATTAGCAATCAGCCCCAGCATTTT | CASSLARISNQPQHF
TRBJ1-2 | . | . | TRBV7-2 | TGTGCCAGCAGCTTATGGGGGGGGGAAGAAAATGGCTACACCTTC | CASSLWGGEENGYTF
TRBJ1-1 | TRBD1 | once | TRBV7-2 | TGTGCCAGCAGCTCCCATCAGGGGGGGACTGAAGCTTTCTTT | CASSSHQGGTEAFF
TRBJ2-2 | . | . | TRBV9 | TGTGCCAGCAGCGTAGGTCTTATGAACACCGGGGAGCTGTTTTTT | CASSVGLMNTGELFF
TRBJ2-5 | TRBD2 | . | TRBV9 | TGTGCCAGCAGCGTAGCTACTAGCGGGGAGACCCAGTACTTC | CASSVATSGETQYF
TRBJ2-5 | . | . | TRBV12-5 | TGTGCTAGTGGCCTAGGGACTCTACATTTCGAGACCCAGTACTTC | CASGLGTLHFETQYF
TRBJ1-2 | . | . | TRBV28 | TGTGCCAGCGGCGGGGGGCAGGGGCTGGGAGGGGGCTACACCTTC | CASGGGQGLGGGYTF
TRBJ2-2 | . | . | TRBV4-2 | TGTGCCAGCAGCCAAGAGAGGGTGGACGGGGAGCTGTTTTTT | CASSQERVDGELFF
TRBJ1-1 | . | few | TRBV3-1/TRBV3-2 | TGTGCCAGCAGCCCCCCGGGTGGCCGGACTGAAGCTTTCTTT | CASSPPGGRTEAFF
TRBJ2-3 | . | . | TRBV15 | TGTGCCACCAGCAGACCCAGCACAGATACGCAGTATTTT | CATSRPSTDTQYF
TRBJ1-3 | . | few | TRBV5-4 | TGTGCCAGCAGCTTTGGCGTCTCTGGAAACACCATATATTTT | CASSFGVSGNTIYF
TRBJ1-2 | . | . | TRBV30 | TGTGCCTGGAGTCGGACAGAGGCCCCCTACTATGGCTACACCTTC | CAWSRTEAPYYGYTF
TRBJ2-3 | TRBD1 | once | TRBV12-3/TRBV12-4 | TGTGCCAGCCTCCGGCAGGGGGCAGATACGCAGTATTTT | CASLRQGADTQYF
TRBJ2-3 | . | . | TRBV29-1 | TGCAGCGTTGACCCAGGGGAAGATACGCAGTATTTT | CSVDPGEDTQYF
TRBJ2-3 | . | . | TRBV19 | TGTGCCACTAGAGGGAATTGGGGCAGGAGCACAGATACGCAGTATTTT | CATRGNWGRSTDTQYF
TRBJ1-4 | . | once | TRBV23-1 | TGCGCCAGCAGTCAATCGAGACCTGGGGGCGAAAAACTGTTTTTT | CASSQSRPGGEKLFF
TRBJ1-2 | TRBD1 | . | TRBV24-1 | TGTGCCACCAGTGCCAGACAGGGAATTAACTATGGCTACACCTTC | CATSARQGINYGYTF
TRBJ2-2 | . | . | TRBV24-1 | TGTGCCACCAGTGATTTTGATACAGGGATCGGGGAGCTGTTTTTT | CATSDFDTGIGELFF
TRBJ2-3 | . | . | TRBV9 | TGTGCCAGCAGCGTAGGCCCATCGGATACGCAGTATTTT | CASSVGPSDTQYF
TRBJ1-2 | . | . | TRBV6-2/TRBV6-3 | TGTGCCAGCAGTTTAAGAGGCAGGGCGCAGTATGGCTACACCTTC | CASSLRGRAQYGYTF
TRBJ2-5 | . | . | TRBV24-1 | TGTGCCACCAGTTGGGGGGCCCAAGAGACCCAGTACTTC | CATSWGAQETQYF
TRBJ2-2 | . | . | TRBV28 | TGTGCCAGCAGTCCCCCAGGGGCGCTTACCGGGGAGCTGTTTTTT | CASSPPGALTGELFF
TRBJ1-5 | TRBD1 | . | TRBV28 | TGTGCCAGCAGTTCAGGGGGAGAACAGCCCCAGCATTTT | CASSSGGEQPQHF